This T cell receptor (beta chain) emerged from a study of cytomegalovirus exposure and HLA in healthy donors. Study in general: Of the donors genotyped, about 410 in all, about 76% fell in the Caucasian-associated ancestry cluster.

Study-level points and caveats: The authors later found HLA-associated TCR beta chains more clonally expanded than equally common others. Altogether, some 160 TCR beta chains were recorded as cytomegalovirus-associated. Reports state that TCR beta sequences accurately predicted most subjects' HLA-A and HLA-B alleles.

The PCR employed 60 Vbeta primers together with 13 Jbeta primers. TCRdb's copy holds only in-frame clones and misses some; the assay was immunoSEQ multiplex PCR. The table lists some 120,000 clones, roughly 83% of them singletons. As regards this clone: Antigen: not known.

This CDR3 region has 16 residues. J lost 1 base, V lost 0 bases, and 1 base had no gene match. Germline V lookup: CDR1 SGHRS, CDR2 YFSETQ. The source material was PBMCs. The chain has TRBV5-1 and TRBJ2-3; TRBD2 aligns across 11 bases. This receptor was identified in a man between 25 and 39 years old in good health and CMV-seropositive. The CDR3 region has the DNA TGCGCCAGCAGCTTGGTGGGACTAGCGGGCACAGATACGCAGTATTTT. Protein product: CASSLVGLAGTDTQYF.